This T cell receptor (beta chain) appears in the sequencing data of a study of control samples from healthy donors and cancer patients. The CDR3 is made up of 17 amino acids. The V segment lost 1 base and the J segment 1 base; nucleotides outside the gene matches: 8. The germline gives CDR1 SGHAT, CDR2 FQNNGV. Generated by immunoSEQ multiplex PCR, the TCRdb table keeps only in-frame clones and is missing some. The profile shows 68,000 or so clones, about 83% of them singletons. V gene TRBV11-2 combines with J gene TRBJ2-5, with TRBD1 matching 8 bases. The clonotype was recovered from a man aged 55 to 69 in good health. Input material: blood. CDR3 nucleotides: TGTGCCAGCAGCTTAGGCCTGACAGGGGTATTCCAAGAGACCCAGTACTTC. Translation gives CASSLGLTGVFQETQYF.